Given below is one T cell receptor (beta chain) in context. This record belongs to a study of T cell repertoires in ileal Crohn's disease. Noted time point: neoterminal ileum biopsy at postoperative endoscopy, about 6 months after surgery. Germline V gives CDR1 SGHRS, CDR2 YFSETQ. This CDR3 is 15 amino acids long. Trimming cost V 2 bases and J 1 base; bases outside gene matches: 3. Sequencing was performed with immunoSEQ multiplex PCR; in TCRdb, only in-frame clones are kept and a portion is missing. The table has thousands of clones, about 71% seen once; the top ten hold 36%. This sequence joins TRBV5-1 and TRBJ2-3; 8 bases match TRBD1. The receptor was derived from an adult with Crohn's disease. Sequencing input: ileal tissue. This CDR3 reads CASSLQGGGTDTQYF. CDR3 nucleotide sequence: TGCGCCAGCAGCTTACAGGGGGGCGGCACAGATACGCAGTATTTT.